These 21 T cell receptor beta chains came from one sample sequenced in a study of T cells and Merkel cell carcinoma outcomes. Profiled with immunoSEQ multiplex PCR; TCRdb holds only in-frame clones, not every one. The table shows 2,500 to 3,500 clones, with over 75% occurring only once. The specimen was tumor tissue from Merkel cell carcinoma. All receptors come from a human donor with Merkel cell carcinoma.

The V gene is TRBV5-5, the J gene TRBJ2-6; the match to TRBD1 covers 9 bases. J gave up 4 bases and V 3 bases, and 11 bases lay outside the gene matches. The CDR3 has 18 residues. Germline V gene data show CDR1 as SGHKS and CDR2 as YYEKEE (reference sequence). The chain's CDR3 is CASSYRDRVPSGANVLTF. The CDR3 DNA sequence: TGTGCCAGCAGCTACCGGGACAGGGTTCCGTCAGGGGCCAACGTCCTGACTTTC.

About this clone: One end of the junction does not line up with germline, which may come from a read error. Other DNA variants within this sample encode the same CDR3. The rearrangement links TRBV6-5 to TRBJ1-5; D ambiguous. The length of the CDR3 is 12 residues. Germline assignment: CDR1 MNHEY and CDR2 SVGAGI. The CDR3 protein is CASSQFGQPQHF. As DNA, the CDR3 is TGTGCTAGCAGCCAGTTCGGTCAGCCCCAGCATTTT.

The CDR3 DNA reads TGTGCCAGCAGCTACCAGTCCGGACAGAAGAACACTGAAGCTTTCTTT. This gives the protein CASSYQSGQKNTEAFF. The chain is built from TRBV5-6 and TRBJ1-1, with a possible D match to TRBD1 (6 bases). The V end was cut by 3 bases, the J end by 1 base, with 16 bases between. This CDR3 contains 16 residues. CDR1 and CDR2 from the germline V gene are SGHDT and YYEEEE.

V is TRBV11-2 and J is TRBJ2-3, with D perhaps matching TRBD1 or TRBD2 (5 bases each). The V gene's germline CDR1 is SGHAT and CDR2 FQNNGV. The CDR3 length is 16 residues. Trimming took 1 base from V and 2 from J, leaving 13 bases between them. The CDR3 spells CASSLGKVGTTDTQYF. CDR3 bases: TGTGCCAGCAGCTTAGGGAAGGTGGGGACCACAGATACGCAGTATTTT. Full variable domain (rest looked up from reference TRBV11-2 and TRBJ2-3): EAGVAQSPRYKIIEKRQSVAFWCNPISGHATLYWYQQILGQGPKLLIQFQNNGVVDDSQLPKDRFSAERLKGVDSTLKIQPAKLEDSAVYLCASSLGKVGTTDTQYFGPGTRLTVL.

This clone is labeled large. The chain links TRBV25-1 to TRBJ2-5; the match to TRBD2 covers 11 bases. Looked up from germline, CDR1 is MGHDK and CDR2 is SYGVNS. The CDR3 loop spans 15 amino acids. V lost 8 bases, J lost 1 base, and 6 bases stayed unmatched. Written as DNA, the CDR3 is TGTGCCAGCGGGGGACTAGCGGACCCCCAAGAGACCCAGTACTTC. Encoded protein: CASGGLADPQETQYF.

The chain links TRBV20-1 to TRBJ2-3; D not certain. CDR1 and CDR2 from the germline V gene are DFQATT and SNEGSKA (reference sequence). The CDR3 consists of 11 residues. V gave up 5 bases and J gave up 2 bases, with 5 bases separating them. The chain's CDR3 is CSAFTTDTQYF. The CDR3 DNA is TGCAGTGCTTTCACCACAGATACGCAGTATTTT.

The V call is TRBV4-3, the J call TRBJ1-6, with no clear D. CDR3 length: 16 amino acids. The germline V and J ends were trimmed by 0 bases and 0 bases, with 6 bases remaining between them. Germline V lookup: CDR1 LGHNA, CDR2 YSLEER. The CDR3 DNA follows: TGCGCCAGCAGCCAAGAACCAAGCTCCTATAATTCACCCCTCCACTTT. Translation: CASSQEPSSYNSPLHF.

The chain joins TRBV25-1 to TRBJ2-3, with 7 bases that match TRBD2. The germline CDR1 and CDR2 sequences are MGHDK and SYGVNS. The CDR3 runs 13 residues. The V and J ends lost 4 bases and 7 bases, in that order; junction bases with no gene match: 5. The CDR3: CASSGNGGNTQYF. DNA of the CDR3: TGTGCCAGCAGTGGAAACGGGGGGAATACGCAGTATTTT.

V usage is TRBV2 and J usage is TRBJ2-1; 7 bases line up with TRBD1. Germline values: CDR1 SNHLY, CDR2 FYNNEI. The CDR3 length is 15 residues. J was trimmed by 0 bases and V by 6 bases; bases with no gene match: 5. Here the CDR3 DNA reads TGTGCCAGCAGGGACAGGCCTAGCTCCTACAATGAGCAGTTCTTC. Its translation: CASRDRPSSYNEQFF.

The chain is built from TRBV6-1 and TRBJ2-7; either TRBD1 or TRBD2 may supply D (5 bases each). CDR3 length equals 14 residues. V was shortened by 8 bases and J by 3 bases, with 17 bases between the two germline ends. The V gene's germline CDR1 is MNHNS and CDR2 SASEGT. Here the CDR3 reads CASRGERDGYEQYF. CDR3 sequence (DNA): TGTGCCAGCCGTGGTGAGAGGGACGGCTACGAGCAGTACTTC.

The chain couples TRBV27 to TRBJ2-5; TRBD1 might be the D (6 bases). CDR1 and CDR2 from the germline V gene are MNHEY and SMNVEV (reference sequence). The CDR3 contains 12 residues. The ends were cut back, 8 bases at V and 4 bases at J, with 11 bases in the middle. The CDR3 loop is CASGRGSETQYF. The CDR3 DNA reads TGTGCCAGCGGTAGGGGGTCAGAGACCCAGTACTTC.

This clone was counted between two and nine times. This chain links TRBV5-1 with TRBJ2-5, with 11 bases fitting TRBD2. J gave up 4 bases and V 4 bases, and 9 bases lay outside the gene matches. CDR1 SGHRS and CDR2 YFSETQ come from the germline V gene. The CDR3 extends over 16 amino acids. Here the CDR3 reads CASSPTGTSGLETQYF. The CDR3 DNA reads TGCGCCAGCAGCCCTACCGGGACTAGCGGTTTAGAGACCCAGTACTTC.

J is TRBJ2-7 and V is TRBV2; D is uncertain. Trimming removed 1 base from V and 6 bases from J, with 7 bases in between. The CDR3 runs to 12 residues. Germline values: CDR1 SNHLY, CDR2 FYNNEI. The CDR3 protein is CASSEGAIEQYF. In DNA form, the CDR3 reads TGTGCCAGCAGTGAAGGAGCTATCGAGCAGTACTTC.

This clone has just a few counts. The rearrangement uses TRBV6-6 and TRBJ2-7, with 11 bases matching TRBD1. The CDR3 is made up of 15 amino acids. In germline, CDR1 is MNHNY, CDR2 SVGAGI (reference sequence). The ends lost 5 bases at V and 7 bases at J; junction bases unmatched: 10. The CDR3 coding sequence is TGTGCCAGCAGTAGCGGACAGGGGGCGGGAGAGGAGCAGTACTTC. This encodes CASSSGQGAGEEQYF.

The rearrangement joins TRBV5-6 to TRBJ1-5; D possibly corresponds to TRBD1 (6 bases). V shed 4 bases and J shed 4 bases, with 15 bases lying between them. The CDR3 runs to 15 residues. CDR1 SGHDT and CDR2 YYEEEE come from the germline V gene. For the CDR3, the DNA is TGTGCCAGCAGCCAATGGGGGCGGCAGAATCAGCCCCAGCATTTT. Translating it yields CASSQWGRQNQPQHF.

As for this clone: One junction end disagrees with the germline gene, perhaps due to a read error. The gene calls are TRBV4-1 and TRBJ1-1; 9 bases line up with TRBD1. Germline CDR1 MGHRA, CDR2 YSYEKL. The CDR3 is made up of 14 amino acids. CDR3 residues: CASSQVLMDRGAFF. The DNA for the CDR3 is TGCGCCAGTAGCCAAGTGTTGATGGACAGGGGAGCTTTCTTT.

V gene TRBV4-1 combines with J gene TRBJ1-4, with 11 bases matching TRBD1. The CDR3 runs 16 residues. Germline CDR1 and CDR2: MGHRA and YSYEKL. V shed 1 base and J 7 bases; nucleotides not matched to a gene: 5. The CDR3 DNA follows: TGCGCCAGCAGCCAAGTGGACAGGGGGCCGGGTGAAAAACTGTTTTTT. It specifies CASSQVDRGPGEKLFF.

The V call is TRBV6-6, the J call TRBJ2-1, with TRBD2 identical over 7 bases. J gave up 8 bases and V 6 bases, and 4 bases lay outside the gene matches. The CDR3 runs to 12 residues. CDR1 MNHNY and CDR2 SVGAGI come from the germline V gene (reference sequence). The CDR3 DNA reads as TGTGCCAGCAGCCCGGGACTATATGAGCAGTTCTTC. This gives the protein CASSPGLYEQFF.

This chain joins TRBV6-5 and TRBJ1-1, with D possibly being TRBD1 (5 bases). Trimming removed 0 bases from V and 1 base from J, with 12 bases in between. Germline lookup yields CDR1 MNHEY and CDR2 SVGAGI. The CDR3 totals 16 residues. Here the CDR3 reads CASSYSSGTKNTEAFF. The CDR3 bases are TGTGCCAGCAGTTACTCCTCAGGGACGAAGAACACTGAAGCTTTCTTT.

The CDR3 bases are TGCGCCAGCAGCCCCCGGCAGCGAGGGGGCCAGAACACCGGGGAGCTGTTTTTT. Translating gives CASSPRQRGGQNTGELFF. The chain recombines TRBV5-1 with TRBJ2-2, with 7 bases fitting TRBD1. This CDR3 contains 18 residues. V lost 4 bases to trimming and J lost 1 base; unmatched junction nucleotides: 13. Germline assignment: CDR1 SGHRS and CDR2 YFSETQ.

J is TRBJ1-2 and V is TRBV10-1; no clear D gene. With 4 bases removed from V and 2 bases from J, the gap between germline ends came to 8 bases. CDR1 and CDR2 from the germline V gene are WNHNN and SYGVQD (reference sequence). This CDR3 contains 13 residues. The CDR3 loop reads CASSAAANYGYTF. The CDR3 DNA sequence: TGCGCCAGCAGTGCGGCGGCAAACTATGGCTACACCTTC.